The 30 T cell receptor beta chains listed next were all sequenced from one sample in a study of OX40 agonist ivuxolimab in advanced cancers. Only in-frame clones appear in the TCRdb table, and some are missing; sequencing was by immunoSEQ multiplex PCR. The sample has about 55,000 clones; roughly three quarters are singletons. Material: CD4+ or CD8+ T cells sorted from blood, obtained in a trial of the OX40 agonist ivuxolimab. Receptor source: an adult with an advanced solid tumor such as melanoma, head and neck, liver or kidney cancer.

V is TRBV28 and J is TRBJ1-2, with D maybe TRBD1 (5 bases). Germline V gives CDR1 MDHEN, CDR2 SYDVKM. This CDR3 region has 15 residues. The V gene lost 1 base and the J gene lost 8 bases, with 17 bases spanning the gap. The CDR3 DNA reads as TGTGCCAGCAGTTTATCCCCGACGGCCGAGGGGGGCTACACCTTC. Translation: CASSLSPTAEGGYTF.

The chain combines TRBV25-1 with TRBJ2-5, with a weak D call TRBD1 (5 bases). Germline assignment: CDR1 MGHDK and CDR2 SYGVNS. Trimming stripped 1 base from V and 1 base from J, with 7 bases between. The CDR3 sequence is 14 residues long. The CDR3 DNA reads as TGTGCCAGCAGTGAATGGACAACCCAAGAGACCCAGTACTTC. The encoded protein is CASSEWTTQETQYF. The full variable domain, with the rest looked up from reference TRBV25-1 and TRBJ2-5, is EADIYQTPRYLVIGTGKKITLECSQTMGHDKMYWYQQDPGMELHLIHYSYGVNSTEKGDLSSESTVSRIRTEHFPLTLESARPSHTSQYLCASSEWTTQETQYFGPGTRLLVL.

This clone was recorded a few times. V gene TRBV5-1 combines with J gene TRBJ2-2; 7 bases are a match to TRBD2. Unmatched junction bases numbered 6, after V lost 0 bases and J lost 4 bases. The length of the CDR3 is 16 residues. Germline V gene sequence: CDR1 SGHRS, CDR2 YFSETQ. The CDR3 spells CASSLVAGEGTGELFF. In DNA, the CDR3 is TGCGCCAGCAGCTTGGTGGCGGGAGAGGGCACCGGGGAGCTGTTTTTT.

V usage is TRBV7-2 and J usage is TRBJ2-3, with 10 bases aligning to TRBD2. This CDR3 contains 15 residues. Per germline, CDR1 SGHTA and CDR2 FQGNSA. J was trimmed by 0 bases and V by 6 bases; bases with no gene match: 3. The chain's CDR3 is CASRSGGASTDTQYF. DNA of the CDR3: TGTGCCAGCAGGAGCGGGGGGGCTAGCACAGATACGCAGTATTTT.

The chain links TRBV5-1 to TRBJ2-1; 7 bases agree with TRBD1. CDR3 length: 16 amino acids. Looked up from germline, CDR1 is SGHRS and CDR2 is YFSETQ. The ends lost 0 bases at V and 2 bases at J; junction bases unmatched: 5. The CDR3 reads CASSLGQGVTYNEQFF. The CDR3 nucleotides read TGCGCCAGCAGCTTGGGACAGGGAGTCACCTACAATGAGCAGTTCTTC.

V gene TRBV6-5 combines with J gene TRBJ2-2, with unresolved D. Looked up from germline, CDR1 is MNHEY and CDR2 is SVGAGI. Trimming stripped 2 bases from V and 4 bases from J, with 5 bases between. The CDR3 covers 13 residues. The CDR3 reads CASSYRPTGELFF. The CDR3 DNA sequence: TGTGCCAGCAGTTACAGGCCCACCGGGGAGCTGTTTTTT.

The chain recombines TRBV30 with TRBJ1-3; D is ambiguous. Trimming removed 8 bases from V and 0 bases from J, with 8 bases in between. Germline V gene sequence: CDR1 GTSNPN, CDR2 SVGIG (reference sequence). The CDR3 consists of 12 residues. The CDR3 reads CAVQSSGNTIYF. The CDR3 coding sequence is TGTGCCGTACAGAGCTCTGGAAACACCATATATTTT. Complete variable domain (other parts from reference TRBV30 and TRBJ1-3): SQTIHQWPATLVQPVGSPLSLECTVEGTSNPNLYWYRQAAGRGLQLLFYSVGIGQISSEVPQNLSASRPQDRQFILSSKKLLLSDSGFYLCAVQSSGNTIYFGEGSWLTVV.

This chain uses TRBV2 with TRBJ1-6; no clear D. The germline V gene encodes CDR1 SNHLY and CDR2 FYNNEI. The CDR3 sequence is 16 residues long. Trimming shortened V by 2 bases and J by 9 bases, and 17 bases separated the two germline ends. This chain's CDR3 is CASSESRTAPVSPLHF. The CDR3, as DNA: TGTGCCAGCAGTGAATCCAGGACGGCCCCTGTTTCACCCCTCCACTTT. The full variable domain, rest sourced from reference TRBV2 and TRBJ1-6, is EPEVTQTPSHQVTQMGQEVILRCVPISNHLYFYWYRQILGQKVEFLVSFYNNEISEKSEIFDDQFSVERPDGSNFTLKIRSTKLEDSAMYFCASSESRTAPVSPLHFGNGTRLTVT.

The rearrangement joins TRBV18 to TRBJ1-6; D gene ambiguous. The V gene's germline CDR1 is KGHSH and CDR2 LQKENI. This CDR3 region has 17 residues. V lost 1 base and J lost 0, with 10 bases in between. The CDR3 protein is CASSPQLQSSYNSPLHF. CDR3 sequence (DNA): TGTGCCAGCTCACCACAACTGCAGAGCTCCTATAATTCACCCCTCCACTTT.

CDR3 nucleotides: TGTGCCAGCAGCAAACAGGGTGCTCACACTGAAGCTTTCTTT. Translation: CASSKQGAHTEAFF. This chain uses TRBV5-8 with TRBJ1-1, with D perhaps matching TRBD1 (6 bases). Germline V gene data show CDR1 as SGHTS and CDR2 as YDEGEE. The V and J ends lost 4 bases and 3 bases respectively, with 13 bases between them. The CDR3 totals 14 residues.

This clone was counted once. The chain couples TRBV20-1 to TRBJ1-2; D is unclear. The germline CDR1 and CDR2 sequences are DFQATT and SNEGSKA (reference sequence). The V end was cut by 2 bases, the J end by 8 bases, with 9 bases between. The CDR3 runs to 11 residues. The CDR3 region has the DNA TGCAGTGCTAGATGGGCGGGGGGCTACACCTTC. Translating it yields CSARWAGGYTF.

V usage is TRBV14 and J usage is TRBJ2-5, with D maybe TRBD2 (6 bases). The CDR3 sequence is 18 residues long. V dropped 0 bases and J dropped 5 bases, with 22 bases sitting between them. Germline V gene lookup returns CDR1 SGHDN and CDR2 FVKESK. CDR3 loop: CASSQDMASRMGRETQYF. CDR3 sequence (DNA): TGTGCCAGCAGCCAAGATATGGCGTCGCGGATGGGGAGGGAGACCCAGTACTTC.

This chain connects TRBV19 to TRBJ2-3; the match to TRBD2 covers 9 bases. The CDR3 has 15 amino acids. Germline CDR1 reads LNHDA; CDR2 reads SQIVND (reference sequence). The V segment lost 8 bases and the J segment 2 bases; nucleotides outside the gene matches: 8. CDR3 protein: CASSAGGDPTDTQYF. CDR3 DNA sequence: TGTGCCAGTTCAGCGGGGGGAGACCCCACAGATACGCAGTATTTT.

V and J are TRBV9 and TRBJ1-3; D is possibly TRBD1 (5 bases). Looked up from germline, CDR1 is SGDLS and CDR2 is YYNGEE. This CDR3 region has 15 residues. Trimming pared 0 bases from V and 4 bases from J, leaving 11 bases between. For the CDR3, the DNA is TGTGCCAGCAGCGTAGCGGTCGGGGCCGGAAACACCATATATTTT. Protein product: CASSVAVGAGNTIYF. Together with reference TRBV9 and TRBJ1-3, the CDR3 gives the full variable domain: DSGVTQTPKHLITATGQRVTLRCSPRSGDLSVYWYQQSLDQGLQFLIQYYNGEERAKGNILERFSAQQFPDLHSELNLSSLELGDSALYFCASSVAVGAGNTIYFGEGSWLTVV.

The J gene is TRBJ2-5, the V gene TRBV5-6, with 12 bases aligning to TRBD2. Germline loops: CDR1 SGHDT, CDR2 YYEEEE. Trimming removed 1 base from V and 5 bases from J; junction bases left unmatched: 0. The length of the CDR3 is 14 residues. The CDR3 spells CASSLLAGGETQYF. In DNA form, the CDR3 reads TGTGCCAGCAGCTTGCTAGCGGGAGGGGAGACCCAGTACTTC.

This sequence joins TRBV7-8 and TRBJ1-6, with D possibly TRBD1 on 5 matching bases. V was shortened by 4 bases and J by 6 bases, with 13 bases between the two germline ends. CDR1 is SGHVS, CDR2 FQNEAQ, per germline. The CDR3 extends over 15 amino acids. CDR3 sequence: CASSSTSRGNSPLHF. The CDR3, as DNA: TGTGCCAGCAGCTCCACAAGTAGGGGTAATTCACCCCTCCACTTT.

V gene TRBV30 combines with J gene TRBJ2-7, with 8 bases that match TRBD2. V was pared by 3 bases and J by 2 bases, with 9 bases of the junction left unmatched. The germline V gene has CDR1 GTSNPN and CDR2 SVGIG (reference sequence). The CDR3 has 15 residues. As DNA, the CDR3 is TGTGCCTGGAGCCAAAGCGGGAGTAACACCTACGAGCAGTACTTC. This codes for CAWSQSGSNTYEQYF.

The rearrangement joins TRBV30 to TRBJ2-2; weak D call: TRBD1 (6 bases). V lost 3 bases and J lost 2, with 13 bases in between. CDR1 and CDR2 (germline): GTSNPN, SVGIG (reference sequence). The CDR3 is 15 amino acids. As DNA, the CDR3 is TGTGCCTGGAGAAACAGGGTGAAAAACACCGGGGAGCTGTTTTTT. Encoded protein: CAWRNRVKNTGELFF.

V gene TRBV11-2 combines with J gene TRBJ1-2; a weak D match, TRBD1 (5 bases). Looked up from germline, CDR1 is SGHAT and CDR2 is FQNNGV. V lost 0 bases to trimming and J lost 4 bases, with 9 bases between them. The length of the CDR3 is 14 residues. The CDR3 loop is CASSLEPGLYGYTF. DNA of the CDR3: TGTGCCAGCAGCTTAGAGCCAGGGCTCTATGGCTACACCTTC.

This chain links TRBV11-3 with TRBJ2-1, with D possibly being TRBD2 (5 bases). Between the trimmed V and J ends, which lost 5 bases and 3 bases, there was a span of 17 bases. The V gene's germline CDR1 is SGHNT and CDR2 YENEEA. The CDR3 is made up of 16 amino acids. CDR3 residues: CASSPWGSGFYNEQFF. DNA for the CDR3: TGTGCCAGCAGCCCTTGGGGAAGCGGTTTCTACAATGAGCAGTTCTTC.

Written as DNA, the CDR3 is TGTGCCAGCAGCTTAATGCCTGGAGGGGGCACTGAAGCTTTCTTT. It specifies CASSLMPGGGTEAFF. The chain has TRBV7-2 and TRBJ1-1; tentative D call: TRBD1 (6 bases). This CDR3 is built from 15 residues. The V end was cut by 2 bases, the J end by 4 bases, with 14 bases between. In germline, CDR1 is SGHTA, CDR2 FQGNSA.

V is TRBV5-4 and J is TRBJ1-2, with D possibly being TRBD1 (6 bases). There are 15 residues in the CDR3. V lost 0 bases to trimming and J lost 4 bases, with 13 bases between them. Germline-derived CDR1 and CDR2 are SGHNT and YYREEE (reference sequence). Here the CDR3 reads CASSLEGGYGYGYTF. The CDR3 DNA is TGTGCCAGCAGCTTGGAGGGGGGGTACGGCTATGGCTACACCTTC.

The chain combines TRBV19 with TRBJ2-1, with D possibly being TRBD2 (6 bases). Trimming took off 7 bases at V and 4 bases at J, with 26 bases between the two ends. Germline lookup yields CDR1 LNHDA and CDR2 SQIVND (reference sequence). This CDR3 spans 18 amino acids. The CDR3 loop reads CASTLGSRGTLPYNEQFF. The CDR3 nucleotides are TGTGCCAGTACCCTTGGGTCTCGTGGGACTCTCCCTTACAATGAGCAGTTCTTC.

This sequence joins TRBV9 and TRBJ2-2; D not resolved. Germline-derived CDR1 and CDR2 are SGDLS and YYNGEE. V was trimmed by 0 bases and J by 8 bases, leaving 8 bases between them. CDR3 length: 13 amino acids. The CDR3 nucleotides read TGTGCCAGCAGCGTAGTTAGCCGGGGGGAGCTGTTTTTT. It encodes CASSVVSRGELFF.

This chain uses TRBV11-2 with TRBJ2-1; D not certain. The CDR3 contains 13 residues. The germline V gene encodes CDR1 SGHAT and CDR2 FQNNGV. The ends were cut back, 1 base at V and 7 bases at J, with 8 bases in the middle. The CDR3 loop is CASSLGRGNEQFF. DNA of the CDR3: TGTGCCAGCAGCTTAGGTCGAGGAAATGAGCAGTTCTTC.

The rearrangement links TRBV10-3 to TRBJ1-1; TRBD1 is a possible D gene (5 bases). This CDR3 contains 14 residues. Germline loops: CDR1 ENHRY, CDR2 SYGVKD. The ends were cut back, 6 bases at V and 1 base at J, with 12 bases in the middle. The CDR3 protein is CAISLGGGNTEAFF. CDR3 in DNA: TGTGCCATCAGCTTGGGTGGGGGGAACACTGAAGCTTTCTTT.

The V gene is TRBV2, the J gene TRBJ1-3; D not certain. The germline CDR1 and CDR2 sequences are SNHLY and FYNNEI. This CDR3 has 15 amino acids. Trimming cost V 7 bases and J 0 bases, with 13 bases left between them. The CDR3 nucleotides read TGTGCCAGCAAGGGCCTGTCTAACTCTGGAAACACCATATATTTT. It specifies CASKGLSNSGNTIYF.

V is TRBV7-9 and J is TRBJ2-7; D tentatively reads TRBD1 or TRBD2 (5 bases each). CDR1 and CDR2 (germline): SEHNR, FQNEAQ (reference sequence). The CDR3 has 14 residues. Trimming shortened V by 8 bases and J by 6 bases, and 20 bases separated the two germline ends. The DNA for the CDR3 is TGTGCCAGCCAGGTACGCTTCGATGGGGGCGAGCAGTACTTC. Translating it yields CASQVRFDGGEQYF.

The chain employs TRBV6-1 and TRBJ1-3, with D possibly TRBD1 on 5 matching bases. Germline CDR1 and CDR2: MNHNS and SASEGT. V lost 4 bases to trimming and J lost 2 bases, with 18 bases between them. The CDR3 sequence is 17 residues long. The CDR3 loop reads CASSGRGLRGAGNTIYF. CDR3 coding DNA: TGTGCCAGCAGTGGACGGGGCCTCCGGGGGGCTGGAAACACCATATATTTT.

The rearrangement links TRBV6-6 to TRBJ2-3; unclear D gene. The CDR3 extends over 12 amino acids. Trimming removed 4 bases at V and 4 bases at J, with 6 bases between. Germline V CDR1 and CDR2: MNHNY, SVGAGI (reference sequence). The CDR3 region has the DNA TGTGCCAGCAGTTTAAGTCCAGATACGCAGTATTTT. This encodes CASSLSPDTQYF.